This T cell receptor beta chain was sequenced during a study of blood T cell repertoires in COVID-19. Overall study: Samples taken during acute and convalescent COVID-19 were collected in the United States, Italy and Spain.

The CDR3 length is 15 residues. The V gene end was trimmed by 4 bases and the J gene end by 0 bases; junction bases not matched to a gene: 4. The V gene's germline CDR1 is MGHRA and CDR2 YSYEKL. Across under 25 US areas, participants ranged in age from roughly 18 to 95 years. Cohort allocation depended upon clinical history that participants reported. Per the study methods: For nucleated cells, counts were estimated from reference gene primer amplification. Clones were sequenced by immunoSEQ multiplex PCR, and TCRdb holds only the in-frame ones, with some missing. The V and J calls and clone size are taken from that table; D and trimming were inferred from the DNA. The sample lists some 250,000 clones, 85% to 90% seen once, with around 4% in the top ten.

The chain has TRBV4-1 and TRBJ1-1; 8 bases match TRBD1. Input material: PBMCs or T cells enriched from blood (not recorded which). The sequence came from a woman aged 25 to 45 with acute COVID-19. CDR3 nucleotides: TGCGCCAGCAGCCCCTCCAGGGGGCTGAACACTGAAGCTTTCTTT. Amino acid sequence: CASSPSRGLNTEAFF.